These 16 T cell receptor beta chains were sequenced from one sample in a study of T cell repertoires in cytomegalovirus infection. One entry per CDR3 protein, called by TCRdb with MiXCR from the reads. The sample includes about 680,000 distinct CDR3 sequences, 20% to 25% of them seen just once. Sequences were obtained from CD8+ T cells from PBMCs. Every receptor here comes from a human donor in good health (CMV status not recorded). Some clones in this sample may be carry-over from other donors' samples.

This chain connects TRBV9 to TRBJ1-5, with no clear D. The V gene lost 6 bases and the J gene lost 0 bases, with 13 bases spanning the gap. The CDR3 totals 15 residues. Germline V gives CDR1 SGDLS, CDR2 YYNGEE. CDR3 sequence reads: CASNGWADSNQPQHF. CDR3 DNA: TGTGCCAGCAACGGGTGGGCGGATAGCAATCAGCCCCAGCATTTT.

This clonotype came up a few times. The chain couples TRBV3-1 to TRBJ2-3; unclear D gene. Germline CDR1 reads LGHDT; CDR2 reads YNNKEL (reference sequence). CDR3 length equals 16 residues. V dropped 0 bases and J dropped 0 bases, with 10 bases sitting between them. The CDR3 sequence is CASSQEADSSTDTQYF. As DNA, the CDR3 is TGTGCCAGCAGCCAAGAGGCAGACTCTAGCACAGATACGCAGTATTTT.

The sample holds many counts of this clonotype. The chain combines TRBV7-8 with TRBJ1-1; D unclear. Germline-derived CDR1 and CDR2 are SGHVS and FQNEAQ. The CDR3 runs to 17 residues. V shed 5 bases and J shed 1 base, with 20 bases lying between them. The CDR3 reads CASSPRPAIISNTEAFF. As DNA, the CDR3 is TGTGCCAGCAGCCCACGTCCAGCTATTATTTCGAACACTGAAGCTTTCTTT.

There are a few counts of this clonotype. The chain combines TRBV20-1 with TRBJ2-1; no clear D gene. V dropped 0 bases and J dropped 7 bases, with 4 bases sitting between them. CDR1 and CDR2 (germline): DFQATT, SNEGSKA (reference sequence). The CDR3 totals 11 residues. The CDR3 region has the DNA TGCAGTGCTAGAGATAGGAATGAGCAGTTCTTC. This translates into CSARDRNEQFF.

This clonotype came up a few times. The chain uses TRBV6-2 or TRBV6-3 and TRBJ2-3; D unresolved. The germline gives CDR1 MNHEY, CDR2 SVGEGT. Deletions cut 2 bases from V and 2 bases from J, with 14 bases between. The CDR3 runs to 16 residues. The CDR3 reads CASSYGNSGYTDTQYF. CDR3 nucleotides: TGTGCCAGCAGTTACGGTAATAGTGGGTACACAGATACGCAGTATTTT.

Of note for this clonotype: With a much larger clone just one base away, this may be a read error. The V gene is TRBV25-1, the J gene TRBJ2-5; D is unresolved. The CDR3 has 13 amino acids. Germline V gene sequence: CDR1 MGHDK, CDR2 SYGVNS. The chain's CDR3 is CASCETDRETQYF. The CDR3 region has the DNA TGTGCCAGCTGTGAAACAGATCGAGAGACCCAGTACTTC.

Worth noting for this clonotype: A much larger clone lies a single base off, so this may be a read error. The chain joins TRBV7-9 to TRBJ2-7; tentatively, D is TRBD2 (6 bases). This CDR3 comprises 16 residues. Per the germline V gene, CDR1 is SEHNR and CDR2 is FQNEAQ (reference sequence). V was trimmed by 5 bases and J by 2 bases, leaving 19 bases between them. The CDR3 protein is CASSPRSGEATYEQYF. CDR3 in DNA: TGTGCCAGCAGCCCAAGATCGGGAGAGGCTACCTACGAGCAGTACTTC.

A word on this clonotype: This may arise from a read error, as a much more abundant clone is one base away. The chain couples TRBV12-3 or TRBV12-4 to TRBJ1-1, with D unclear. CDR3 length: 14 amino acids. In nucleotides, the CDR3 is TGTGCCAGCAGTACCCGGCTGATGAACACTGATGCTTTCTTT. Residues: CASSTRLMNTDAFF.

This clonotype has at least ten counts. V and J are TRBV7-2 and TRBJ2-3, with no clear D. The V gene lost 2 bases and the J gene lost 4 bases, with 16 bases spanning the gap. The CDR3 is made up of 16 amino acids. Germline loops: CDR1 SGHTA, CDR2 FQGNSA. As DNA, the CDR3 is TGTGCCAGCAGCTTATATCCTACATCGCCATCAGATACGCAGTATTTT. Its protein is CASSLYPTSPSDTQYF.

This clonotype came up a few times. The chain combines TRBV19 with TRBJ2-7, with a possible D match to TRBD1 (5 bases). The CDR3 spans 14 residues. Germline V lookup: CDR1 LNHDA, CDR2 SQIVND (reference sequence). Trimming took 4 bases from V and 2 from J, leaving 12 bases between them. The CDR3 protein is CASSKRGLPYEQYF. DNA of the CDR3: TGTGCCAGTAGTAAAAGGGGCCTCCCCTACGAGCAGTACTTC.

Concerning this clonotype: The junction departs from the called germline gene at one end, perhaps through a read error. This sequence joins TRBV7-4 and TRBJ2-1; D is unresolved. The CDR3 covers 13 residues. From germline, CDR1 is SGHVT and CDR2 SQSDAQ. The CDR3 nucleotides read TGTGCCAACAGCTTCGAAAGCCACAATGAGCAGTTCTTC. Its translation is CANSFESHNEQFF.

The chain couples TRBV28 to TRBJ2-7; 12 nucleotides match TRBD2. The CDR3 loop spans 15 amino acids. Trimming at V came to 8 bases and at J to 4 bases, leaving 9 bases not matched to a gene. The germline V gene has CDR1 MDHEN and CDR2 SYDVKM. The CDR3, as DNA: TGTGCCAGCCACCTAGCGGGGGGGCCAATGTACGAGCAGTACTTC. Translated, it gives CASHLAGGPMYEQYF.

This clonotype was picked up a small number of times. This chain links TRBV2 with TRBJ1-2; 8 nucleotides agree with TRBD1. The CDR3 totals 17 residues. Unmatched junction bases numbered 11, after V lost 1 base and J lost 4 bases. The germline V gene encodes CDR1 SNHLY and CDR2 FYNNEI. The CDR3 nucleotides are TGTGCCAGCAGTGAAGGGGACAGGACAAGCCCTAGCTATGGCTACACCTTC. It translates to CASSEGDRTSPSYGYTF.

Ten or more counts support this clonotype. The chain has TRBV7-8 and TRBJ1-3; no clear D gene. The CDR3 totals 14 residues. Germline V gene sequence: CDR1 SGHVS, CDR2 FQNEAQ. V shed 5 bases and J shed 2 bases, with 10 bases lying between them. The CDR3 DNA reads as TGTGCCAGCAGCCCAGGAACAACTGGAAACACCATATATTTT. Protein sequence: CASSPGTTGNTIYF.

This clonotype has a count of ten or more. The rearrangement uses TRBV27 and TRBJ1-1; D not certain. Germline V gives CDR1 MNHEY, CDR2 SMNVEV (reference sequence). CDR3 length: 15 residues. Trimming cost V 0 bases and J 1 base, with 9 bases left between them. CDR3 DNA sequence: TGTGCCAGCAGTTTATCCTTCCAAAGGAACACTGAAGCTTTCTTT. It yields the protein CASSLSFQRNTEAFF.

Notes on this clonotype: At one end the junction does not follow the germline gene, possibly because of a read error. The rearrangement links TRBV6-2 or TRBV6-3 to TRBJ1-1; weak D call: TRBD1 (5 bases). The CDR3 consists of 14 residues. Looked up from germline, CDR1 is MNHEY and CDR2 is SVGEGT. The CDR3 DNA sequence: TGTGCCAACAGTTACTCGAACGGGGGCACTGAAGCTTTCTTT. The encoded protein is CANSYSNGGTEAFF.